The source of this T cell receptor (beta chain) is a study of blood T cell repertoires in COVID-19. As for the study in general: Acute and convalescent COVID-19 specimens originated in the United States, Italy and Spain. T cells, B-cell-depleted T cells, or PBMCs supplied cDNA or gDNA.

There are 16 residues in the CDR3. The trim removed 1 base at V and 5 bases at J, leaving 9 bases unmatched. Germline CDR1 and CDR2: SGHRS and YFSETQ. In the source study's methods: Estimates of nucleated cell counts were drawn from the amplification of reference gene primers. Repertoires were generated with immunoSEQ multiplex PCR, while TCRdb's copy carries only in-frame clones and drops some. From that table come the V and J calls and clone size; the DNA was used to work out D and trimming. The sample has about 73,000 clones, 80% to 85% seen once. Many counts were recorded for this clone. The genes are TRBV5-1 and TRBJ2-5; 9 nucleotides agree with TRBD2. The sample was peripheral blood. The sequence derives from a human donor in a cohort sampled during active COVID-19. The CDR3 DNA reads TGCGCCAGCAGCTTGATAGCGGGGGCCGACAGGGAGACCCAGTACTTC. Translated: CASSLIAGADRETQYF.